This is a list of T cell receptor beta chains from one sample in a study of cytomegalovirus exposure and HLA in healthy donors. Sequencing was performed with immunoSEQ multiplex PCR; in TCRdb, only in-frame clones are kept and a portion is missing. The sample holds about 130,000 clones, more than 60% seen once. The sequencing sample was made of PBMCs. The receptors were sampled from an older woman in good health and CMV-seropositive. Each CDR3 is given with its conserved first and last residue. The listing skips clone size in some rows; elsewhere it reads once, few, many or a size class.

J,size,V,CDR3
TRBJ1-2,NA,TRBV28,CASRRLARAQGYTF
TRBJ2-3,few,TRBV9,CASSGGTSGGTDTQYF
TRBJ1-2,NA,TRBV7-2,CASSPLQDKSNGRYTF
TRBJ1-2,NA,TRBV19,CASSIAGKAAYGYTF
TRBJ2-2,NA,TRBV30,CAWWDRGLGGELFF
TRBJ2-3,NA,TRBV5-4,CASSARGGAGDTQYF
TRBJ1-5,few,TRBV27,CASRRGGGSMMWKNQPQHF
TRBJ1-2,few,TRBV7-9,CASSPSTGLTNYGYTF
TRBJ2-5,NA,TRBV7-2,CASSVGTGGQETQYF
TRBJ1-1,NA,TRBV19,CASTLSTGRMNTEAFF
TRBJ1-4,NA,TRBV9,CASSAREGTGEKLFF
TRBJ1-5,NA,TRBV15,CATSRQGESNQPQHF
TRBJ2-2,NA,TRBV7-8,CASSHRLAGQTNTGELFF
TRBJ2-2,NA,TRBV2,CASKVTDVQGGELFF
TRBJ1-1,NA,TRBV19,CASTPLTGMNTEAFF
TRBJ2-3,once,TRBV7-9,CASSLAQLASLDTQYF
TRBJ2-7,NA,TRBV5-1,CASSSAVGQGAYEQYF
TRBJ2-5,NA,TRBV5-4,CASSLREETQYF
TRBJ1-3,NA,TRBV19,CASSIAGTAGNTIYF
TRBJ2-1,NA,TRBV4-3,CASSQDSTYYNEQFF
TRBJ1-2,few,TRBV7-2,CASRKGDDSLF
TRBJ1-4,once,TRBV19,CATEASQGSEKLFF